The 12 T cell receptor beta chains below all came from one sample that was sequenced in a study of response to subunit inactivated influenza vaccine. Each CDR3 protein gets one entry after TCRdb re-called the RT-PCR reads with MiXCR. The profile shows more than 250,000 distinct CDR3 sequences, roughly a fifth of them singletons. The sequencing here drew on PBMCs from blood, taken less than 22 months after vaccination. All receptors derive from a man aged 50-75 years who received an inactivated influenza vaccine.

V and J are TRBV7-2 and TRBJ2-3; D is possibly TRBD2 (7 bases). CDR1 and CDR2 (germline): SGHTA, FQGNSA. The CDR3 is 15 amino acids. V was pared by 5 bases and J by 6 bases, with 18 bases between. CDR3 sequence (DNA): TGTGCCAGCAGCAACCGGTGGGGGGGCGGGGATACGCAGTATTTT. It encodes CASSNRWGGGDTQYF.

V is TRBV3-1 and J is TRBJ1-2; 7 bases are shared with TRBD1. J gave up 2 bases and V 10 bases, and 10 bases lay outside the gene matches. This CDR3 is built from 14 residues. Germline loops: CDR1 LGHDT, CDR2 YNNKEL (reference sequence). The CDR3 nucleotides read TGTGCCACCCGCCCCAGGGGGGCCAACTATGGCTACACCTTC. Protein sequence: CATRPRGANYGYTF.

The chain recombines TRBV18 with TRBJ1-6; TRBD1 matches 7 bases. The CDR3 is made up of 14 amino acids. Germline V gives CDR1 KGHSH, CDR2 LQKENI. After removal of 6 bases from V and 9 bases from J, the junction contained 8 bases not matched to a gene. The chain's CDR3 is CASSADRVGSPLHF. CDR3 coding DNA: TGTGCCAGCTCTGCAGACAGGGTTGGTTCACCCCTCCACTTT.

Regarding this clonotype: No conserved phenylalanine or tryptophan is present at the end of the CDR3, so a read error is the likely explanation. The chain has TRBV12-3 or TRBV12-4 and TRBJ2-1; TRBD1 matches at 7 bases. The CDR3 runs to 15 residues. V trimming: 8 bases; J trimming: 0 bases; junction bases outside the gene matches: 7. CDR3 DNA: TGTGCCAGCCATACCAGGGACAGCTCCTACAATGAGCAGTTCGTC. It specifies CASHTRDSSYNEQFV.

The V gene is TRBV5-1, the J gene TRBJ2-2; 14 bases align to TRBD2. V trimming: 4 bases; J trimming: 5 bases; junction bases outside the gene matches: 4. This CDR3 has 16 residues. Germline loops: CDR1 SGHRS, CDR2 YFSETQ. The CDR3 protein is CASSPRLAGGTGELFF. The CDR3, as DNA: TGCGCCAGCAGCCCAAGACTAGCGGGAGGGACCGGGGAGCTGTTTTTT.

This clonotype appeared a few times. This chain connects TRBV29-1 to TRBJ1-4; 9 bases are a match to TRBD1. This CDR3 spans 13 amino acids. Trimming took 4 bases from V and 7 from J; bases not matched to a gene: 4. CDR1 and CDR2 (germline): SQVTM, ANQGSEA. In DNA, the CDR3 is TGCAGCGTTGGGCGGGACAGGGCTGAAAAACTGTTTTTT. This sequence encodes CSVGRDRAEKLFF.

The chain couples TRBV6-5 to TRBJ2-1, with D possibly called TRBD1 or TRBD2 (5 bases each). In germline, CDR1 is MNHEY, CDR2 SVGAGI. This CDR3 has 13 amino acids. V lost 2 bases and J lost 6, with 8 bases in between. The CDR3: CASSYMGVNEQFF. In DNA form, the CDR3 reads TGTGCCAGCAGTTACATGGGGGTCAATGAGCAGTTCTTC.

The chain joins TRBV6-5 to TRBJ2-7; TRBD1 is a possible D gene (6 bases). Trimming removed 2 bases at V and 0 bases at J, with 14 bases between. The germline V gene encodes CDR1 MNHEY and CDR2 SVGAGI. The CDR3 runs to 16 residues. The CDR3 region has the DNA TGTGCCAGCAGTTACGTCGGGGACACACTCTCCTACGAGCAGTACTTC. The encoded protein is CASSYVGDTLSYEQYF.

This clonotype was picked up a small number of times. The chain carries TRBV7-2 and TRBJ2-1; 11 bases line up with TRBD2. This CDR3 has 17 amino acids. In germline, CDR1 is SGHTA, CDR2 FQGNSA. V shed 0 bases, J shed 3 bases, and the junction held 4 bases outside the gene matches. The DNA of the CDR3 is TGTGCCAGCAGCTTAGCCCTAGCGGGAGGATTCTACAATGAGCAGTTCTTC. This translates into CASSLALAGGFYNEQFF.

This clonotype came up a few times. V gene TRBV27 combines with J gene TRBJ2-3, with D maybe TRBD2 (5 bases). The CDR3 length is 14 residues. CDR1 and CDR2 (germline): MNHEY, SMNVEV (reference sequence). The V end lost 3 bases, the J end lost 0 bases, and 7 bases lay between the germline ends. CDR3 protein: CASSFAGSTDTQYF. CDR3 DNA: TGTGCCAGCAGTTTTGCGGGCAGCACAGATACGCAGTATTTT.

The chain links TRBV5-1 to TRBJ2-4; D possibly corresponds to TRBD2 (6 bases). Germline loops: CDR1 SGHRS, CDR2 YFSETQ. CDR3 length: 14 residues. The V end was cut by 5 bases, the J end by 7 bases, with 16 bases between. DNA for the CDR3: TGCGCCAGCAGTCGCGATAGCCGGGGGAACATTCAGTACTTC. Amino acid sequence: CASSRDSRGNIQYF.

The chain couples TRBV19 to TRBJ1-1; possible D gene TRBD1, 6 bases. CDR3 length: 13 residues. V was trimmed by 6 bases and J by 2 bases, leaving 10 bases between them. Germline CDR1 and CDR2: LNHDA and SQIVND (reference sequence). The CDR3 sequence: CASRDRDNTEAFF. CDR3 in DNA: TGTGCCAGTAGGGACAGAGACAACACTGAAGCTTTCTTT.